The 20 T cell receptor beta chains presented below share a single source sample, sequenced in a study of blood T cell repertoires in COVID-19. Clones were read by immunoSEQ multiplex PCR, and TCRdb kept only the in-frame ones, dropping some. The data hold around 150,000 clones, with just under 90% observed a single time. The sequenced sample consisted of peripheral blood. These receptors all come from a woman aged 70 to 79 with COVID-19, enrolled during active disease.

CDR3 nucleotide sequence: TGTGCCAGCACTAGACAGGTCTACGAGCAGTACTTC. Amino acid sequence: CASTRQVYEQYF. The chain carries TRBV6-5 and TRBJ2-7; perhaps TRBD1 as D (6 bases). This CDR3 is built from 12 residues. Trimming left V 7 bases short and J 3 bases short, with 10 bases between. The germline V gene has CDR1 MNHEY and CDR2 SVGAGI.

This chain connects TRBV5-1 to TRBJ1-1; a possible D gene is TRBD1 (6 bases). Trimming took off 3 bases at V and 0 bases at J, with 15 bases between the two ends. This CDR3 spans 16 amino acids. Per the germline V gene, CDR1 is SGHRS and CDR2 is YFSETQ. CDR3 sequence: CASSSTGNAMNTEAFF. CDR3 in DNA: TGCGCCAGCAGCTCCACAGGGAATGCCATGAACACTGAAGCTTTCTTT.

In its sample, this clone was seen a few times. The CDR3 sequence is CSVTRPGHPYEQYF. DNA of the CDR3: TGCAGCGTGACTCGACCGGGACATCCTTACGAGCAGTACTTC. The chain is built from TRBV29-1 and TRBJ2-7, with D possibly being TRBD1 (6 bases). The CDR3 runs 14 residues. The germline V gene has CDR1 SQVTM and CDR2 ANQGSEA. Trimming shortened V by 6 bases and J by 4 bases, and 19 bases separated the two germline ends.

This rearrangement joins TRBV24-1 to TRBJ2-1, with D possibly being TRBD1 (5 bases). CDR1 KGHDR and CDR2 SFDVKD come from the germline V gene. V lost 4 bases, J lost 1 base, and 13 bases lay in between. CDR3 length: 16 amino acids. The DNA of the CDR3 is TGTGCCACCAGTGAGGGGAAGGGGAAATCCTACAATGAGCAGTTCTTC. It translates to CATSEGKGKSYNEQFF.

This clone was picked up one time. The chain couples TRBV2 to TRBJ1-2; D gene ambiguous. Per germline, CDR1 SNHLY and CDR2 FYNNEI. CDR3 length: 13 amino acids. Trimming cost V 4 bases and J 2 bases, with 8 bases left between them. In DNA form, the CDR3 reads TGTGCCAGCAGTGTACTGTCGAACTATGGCTACACCTTC. It encodes CASSVLSNYGYTF.

The V and J genes are TRBV11-2 and TRBJ1-2; TRBD1 aligns across 8 bases. Trimming removed 5 bases from V and 7 bases from J; junction bases left unmatched: 6. CDR1 is SGHAT and CDR2 is FQNNGV in the germline V gene. This CDR3 contains 13 residues. The CDR3 DNA follows: TGTGCCAGCAGCCTTGACAGGGGCTTTGGCTACACCTTC. Amino acid sequence: CASSLDRGFGYTF.

In this sample, this clone turned up once. The rearrangement links TRBV9 to TRBJ2-3; 10 bases fit TRBD2. CDR1 is SGDLS and CDR2 is YYNGEE in the germline V gene. J gave up 0 bases and V 4 bases, and 5 bases lay outside the gene matches. This CDR3 has 16 amino acids. The chain's CDR3 is CASSPERGGSTDTQYF. The CDR3, as DNA: TGTGCCAGCAGCCCCGAGCGGGGGGGCAGCACAGATACGCAGTATTTT.

V gene TRBV3-1 (or the pseudogene TRBV3-2) combines with J gene TRBJ1-2, with 9 nucleotides matching TRBD1. V dropped 4 bases and J dropped 3; count of bases not matched to a gene: 6. This CDR3 has 15 residues. CDR1 is LGHDT and CDR2 is YNNKEL in the germline V gene (reference sequence). The CDR3: CASSPRDRVHYGYTF. The CDR3 DNA is TGTGCCAGCAGCCCCCGGGACAGGGTACACTATGGCTACACCTTC.

The chain uses TRBV18 and TRBJ2-3; D is perhaps TRBD1 (6 bases). Germline V CDR1 and CDR2: KGHSH, LQKENI. The V and J ends lost 8 bases and 2 bases respectively, with 17 bases between them. This CDR3 is 15 amino acids long. CDR3 in DNA: TGTGCCAGCCGACCGAGGGGGACCGACACAGATACGCAGTATTTT. Its protein is CASRPRGTDTDTQYF.

A word on this clone: The sample contains more than one DNA sequence encoding this CDR3. V usage is TRBV28 and J usage is TRBJ1-1, with 7 bases identical to TRBD1. The CDR3 spans 12 residues. Germline-derived CDR1 and CDR2 are MDHEN and SYDVKM. After removal of 6 bases from V and 4 bases from J, the junction contained 2 bases not matched to a gene. DNA of the CDR3: TGTGCCAGCAGAGCAGGGGGCACTGAAGCTTTCTTT. Encoded protein: CASRAGGTEAFF.

This clone appeared a few times. This sequence joins TRBV4-1 and TRBJ2-7, with D perhaps matching TRBD1 (5 bases). The ends were cut back, 4 bases at V and 1 base at J, with 14 bases in the middle. CDR3 size: 15 residues. Germline V CDR1 and CDR2: MGHRA, YSYEKL. CDR3 sequence reads: CASSPGNRISYEQYF. The CDR3 region has the DNA TGCGCCAGCAGCCCAGGGAACCGGATATCCTACGAGCAGTACTTC.

This clone has only a few counts. V is TRBV28 and J is TRBJ1-2, with a possible D match to TRBD1 (6 bases). Between the trimmed V and J ends, which lost 5 bases and 4 bases, there was a span of 14 bases. The CDR3 is 14 amino acids. Germline lookup yields CDR1 MDHEN and CDR2 SYDVKM. CDR3 DNA: TGTGCCAGCAGTCCCCGGGACATCTTCTATGGCTACACCTTC. Translated: CASSPRDIFYGYTF.

This chain uses TRBV7-9 with TRBJ2-7; a possible D gene is TRBD2 (5 bases). The V end lost 5 bases, the J end lost 3 bases, and 17 bases lay between the germline ends. The germline V gene encodes CDR1 SEHNR and CDR2 FQNEAQ (reference sequence). The CDR3 totals 15 residues. DNA for the CDR3: TGTGCCAGCAGCCAAATAACCGGGAAGAACTACGAGCAGTACTTC. It yields the protein CASSQITGKNYEQYF.

This chain joins TRBV10-3 and TRBJ1-1; D unresolved. The V and J ends lost 7 bases and 0 bases respectively, with 15 bases between them. Germline lookup yields CDR1 ENHRY and CDR2 SYGVKD. The CDR3 covers 15 residues. CDR3 amino acids: CAITEQPLMNTEAFF. CDR3 DNA sequence: TGTGCCATCACAGAACAGCCCCTCATGAACACTGAAGCTTTCTTT.

This clone was detected once. The V gene is TRBV11-2, the J gene TRBJ2-4; 9 bases are shared with TRBD1. The CDR3 has 19 residues. Germline V gene lookup returns CDR1 SGHAT and CDR2 FQNNGV. The V and J ends lost 4 bases and 0 bases, in that order; junction bases with no gene match: 13. The chain's CDR3 is CASSSLPPGQGLAKNIQYF. For the CDR3, the DNA is TGTGCCAGCAGCTCCCTCCCCCCGGGACAGGGTCTAGCCAAAAACATTCAGTACTTC.

CDR3 protein: CASGSPGGASEAFF. Here the CDR3 DNA reads TGTGCCAGCGGTTCCCCGGGGGGGGCTTCTGAAGCTTTCTTT. The V and J genes are TRBV5-6 and TRBJ1-1, with a possible D match to TRBD1 (6 bases). V was cut by 7 bases and J by 6 bases, with 19 bases left in between. CDR1 is SGHDT, CDR2 YYEEEE, per germline. The CDR3 runs to 14 residues.

This clone was counted between two and nine times. The chain recombines TRBV18 with TRBJ1-2; no definite D call. Trimming left V 2 bases short and J 4 bases short, with 11 bases between. The CDR3 loop spans 14 amino acids. The germline gives CDR1 KGHSH, CDR2 LQKENI. Here the CDR3 reads CASSPGQDLYGYTF. The CDR3 DNA sequence: TGTGCCAGCTCACCAGGCCAGGATCTCTATGGCTACACCTTC.

The gene calls are TRBV7-7 and TRBJ2-5; 10 nucleotides agree with TRBD2. V was pared by 5 bases and J by 5 bases, with 8 bases of the junction left unmatched. Germline loops: CDR1 SSHAT, CDR2 FNYEAQ (reference sequence). There are 15 residues in the CDR3. The CDR3 sequence: CASSSTGTSEETQYF. The CDR3 DNA follows: TGTGCCAGCAGCAGTACTGGGACTAGCGAGGAGACCCAGTACTTC. Full variable domain (missing parts from reference TRBV7-7 and TRBJ2-5): GAGVSQSPRYKVTKRGQDVTLRCDPISSHATLYWYQQALGQGPEFLTYFNYEAQPDKSGLPSDRFSAERPEGSISTLTIQRTEQRDSAMYRCASSSTGTSEETQYFGPGTRLLVL.

This chain links TRBV30 with TRBJ1-3, with D possibly TRBD1 on 5 matching bases. The CDR3 is made up of 15 amino acids. Trimming took 0 bases from V and 5 from J, leaving 14 bases between them. Germline assignment: CDR1 GTSNPN and CDR2 SVGIG (reference sequence). The chain's CDR3 is CAWSVPRQGRNTIYF. CDR3 DNA sequence: TGTGCCTGGAGTGTACCTCGGCAGGGCCGAAACACCATATATTTT.

This chain joins TRBV5-1 and TRBJ1-2; no firm D call. Germline V CDR1 and CDR2: SGHRS, YFSETQ. The CDR3 length is 14 residues. V shed 4 bases and J shed 8 bases, with 18 bases lying between them. In DNA form, the CDR3 reads TGCGCCAGCAGCCCCGACGGCGGCTCTGGCGGCTACACCTTC. Amino acids: CASSPDGGSGGYTF.